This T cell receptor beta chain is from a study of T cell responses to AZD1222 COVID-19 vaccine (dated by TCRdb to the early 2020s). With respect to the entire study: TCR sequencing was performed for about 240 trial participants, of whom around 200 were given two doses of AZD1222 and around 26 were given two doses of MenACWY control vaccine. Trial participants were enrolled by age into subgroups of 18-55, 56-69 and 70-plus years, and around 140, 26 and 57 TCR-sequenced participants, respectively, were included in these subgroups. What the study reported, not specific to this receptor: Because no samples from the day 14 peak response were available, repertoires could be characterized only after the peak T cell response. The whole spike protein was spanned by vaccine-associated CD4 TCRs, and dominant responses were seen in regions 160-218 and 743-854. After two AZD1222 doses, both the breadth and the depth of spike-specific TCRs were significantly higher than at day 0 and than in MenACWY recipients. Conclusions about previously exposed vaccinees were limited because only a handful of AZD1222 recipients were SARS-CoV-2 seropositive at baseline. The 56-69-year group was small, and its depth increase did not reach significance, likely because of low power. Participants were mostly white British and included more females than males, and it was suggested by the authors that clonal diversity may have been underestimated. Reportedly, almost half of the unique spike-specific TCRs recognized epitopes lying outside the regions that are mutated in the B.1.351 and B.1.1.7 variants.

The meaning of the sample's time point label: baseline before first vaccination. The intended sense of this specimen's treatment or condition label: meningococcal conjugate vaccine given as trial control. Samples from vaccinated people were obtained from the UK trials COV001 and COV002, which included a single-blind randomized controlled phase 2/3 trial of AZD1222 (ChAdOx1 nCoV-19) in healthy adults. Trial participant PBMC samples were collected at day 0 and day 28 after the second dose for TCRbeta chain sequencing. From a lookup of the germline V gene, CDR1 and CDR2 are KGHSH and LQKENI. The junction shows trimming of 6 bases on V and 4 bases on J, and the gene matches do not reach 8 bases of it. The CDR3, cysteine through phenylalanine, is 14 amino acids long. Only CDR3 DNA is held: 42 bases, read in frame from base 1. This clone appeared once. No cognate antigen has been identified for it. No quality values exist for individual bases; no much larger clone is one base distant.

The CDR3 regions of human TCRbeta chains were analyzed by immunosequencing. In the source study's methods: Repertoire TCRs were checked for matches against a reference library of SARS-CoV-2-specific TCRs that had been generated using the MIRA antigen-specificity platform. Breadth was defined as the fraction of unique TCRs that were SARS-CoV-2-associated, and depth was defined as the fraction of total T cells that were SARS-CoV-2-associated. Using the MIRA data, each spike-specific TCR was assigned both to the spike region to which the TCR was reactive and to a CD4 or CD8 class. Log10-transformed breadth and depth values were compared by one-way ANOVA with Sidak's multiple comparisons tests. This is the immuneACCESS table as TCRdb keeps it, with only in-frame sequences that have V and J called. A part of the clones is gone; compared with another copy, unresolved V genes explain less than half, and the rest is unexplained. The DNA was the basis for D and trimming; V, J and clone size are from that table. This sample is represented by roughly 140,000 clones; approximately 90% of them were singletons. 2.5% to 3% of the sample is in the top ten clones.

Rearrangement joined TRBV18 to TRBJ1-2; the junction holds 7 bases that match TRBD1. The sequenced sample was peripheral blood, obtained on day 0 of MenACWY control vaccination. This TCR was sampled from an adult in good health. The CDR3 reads CASSRDSEPYGYTF. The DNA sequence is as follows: TGTGCCAGCTCCCGGGACAGCGAACCCTATGGCTACACCTTC.